The source of this T cell receptor beta chain is a study of blood T cell repertoires in COVID-19. Recovered status applied to Cohort 3 donors who had two consecutive negative PCRs. It also applied to those with clearance or with symptom resolution. The CDR3 covers 14 residues. V lost 5 bases and J lost 6; bases outside the gene matches: 8. Germline CDR1 and CDR2: SGHAT and FQNNGV. Sequenced by immunoSEQ multiplex PCR; TCRdb stores in-frame clones only, minus some. Among around 280,000 clones listed, around nine tenths were seen once. The sample consisted of PBMCs or T cells enriched from blood (not recorded which). This TCR was recovered from a woman between 35 and 50 years old who had recovered from COVID-19. This chain links TRBV11-2 with TRBJ1-1, with TRBD1 matching 8 bases. CDR3: CASSPRQGLAEAFF. For the CDR3, the DNA is TGTGCCAGCAGCCCTAGACAGGGGCTGGCTGAAGCTTTCTTT.